This T cell receptor (beta chain) was captured by sequencing in a study of blood T cell repertoires in COVID-19 (dated by TCRdb to 2020 to 2021). Concerning the study at large: Collaborator samples came from the United States, Italy and Spain and covered acute and convalescent phases of COVID-19. The samples were drawn from the first 160 participants of the ongoing ImmuneRACE study and from over a thousand subjects provided by 6 global collaborators. Where available, HLA class I and class II types were taken from metadata supplied by the sample provider and were not determined by assay-based typing. The sample metadata nearly always contained a de-identified subject ID, COVID-19 status, age in years and sex. The repertoires were released in a freely available public database meant as a resource for research on the immune response to SARS-CoV-2. The material from the prospective study consisted of cDNA or gDNA derived from T cells, B-cell-depleted T cells, or PBMCs. Deeply sampled blood TCRbeta repertoires from subjects exposed to, actively infected with, or recovered from COVID-19 were included in the dataset.

This clone was seen only once. Its antigen is still unknown. Base qualities are not at hand, and no much larger clone is one base apart. The trim is 5 bases for V and 4 bases for J, with a gap of 15 bases between the germline ends. CDR1 MDHEN and CDR2 SYDVKM were looked up in the germline V gene. The cysteine opens and the phenylalanine closes a CDR3 of 15 amino acids. The sequence is cut down to CDR3 DNA, 45 bases in frame from base 1. Findings and caveats that apply to the study as a whole: The amount of clinical and demographic metadata varied by source and participant and was provided uncurated.

TCRbeta CDR3 regions were amplified from genomic DNA by means of the immunoSEQ Assay, a bias-controlled multiplex PCR. In the authors' own workflow: The number of nucleated cells in each sample was estimated from the amplification of reference gene primers within the assay. To quantify the absolute abundance of each unique TCRbeta CDR3 rearrangement, sequence reads were collapsed and filtered. For each sample, productive Simpson clonality was calculated as the square root of Simpson's diversity index over productive rearrangements. TCRdb carries this immuneACCESS record with in-frame sequences only. Its versions omit some clonotypes, under half of them owing to an unresolved V gene in the studies checked, with the rest unexplained. V and J calls and clone size are those listed in that table; D and trimming were worked out from the DNA. The sample table shows approximately 82,000 clones, and roughly 80% are seen once. In total, the top ten clones hold just over 35% of the sample.

Each collaborating institution followed its own protocols to collect whole blood in K2EDTA tubes. For TCRbeta analysis, collaborators shipped samples as frozen whole blood, isolated PBMCs, or DNA extracted from either of those sample types. The receptor chain draws on TRBV28 and TRBJ1-3; possibly the D gene is TRBD1, per 6 matching bases. The sequence derives from a woman in her 70s with acute or convalescent COVID-19. Source material: peripheral blood. The CDR3 reads as follows: CASSASGEWGNTIYF. The nucleotide sequence reads as follows: TGTGCCAGCAGTGCTTCAGGGGAGTGGGGAAACACCATATATTTT.